The source of this T cell receptor beta chain is a study of cytomegalovirus exposure and HLA in healthy donors (dated 2017 in TCRdb). About the investigation overall: According to an earlier analysis of a few hundred of the donors, some 180 million T cells yielded roughly 100 million unique TCR beta sequences and approximately 280 Gb of sequence data. In a later genetic analysis, genome-wide SNP genotypes for about 55% of the 666 donors were used, and that subset was treated as a discovery cohort. The study combined high-throughput TCR immunosequencing, statistical association of individual TCRs with disease status, and machine learning to predict cytomegalovirus infection status. All discovery cohort repertoires had been generated on a single sequencing platform. An earlier analysis of about 620 of the donors applied high-throughput TCR beta sequencing to assess whether each TCR beta V gene segment acted as functional or pseudogenic. Besides the first cohort of under 700 subjects, a separate validation cohort made up of over 100 different subjects was used. The T cell repertoires of several hundred subjects were profiled by immunosequencing and related to cytomegalovirus serostatus. Among the approximately 400 genotyped donors, approximately 82% belonged to the genetic ancestry cluster associated with self-reported Caucasian donors. About 300 gigabases of sequencing data and tens of millions of unique TCR sequences were included in an early release covering over 600 HLA-typed donors. On average, 235,054 unique TCR beta nucleotide sequences were sequenced per donor among a few hundred genotyped donors of the cohort, with roughly 18% of those sequences being non-productive. Typing coverage varied by locus: roughly 620-640 donors for A, B, C, DRB1 and DQB1; approximately 520 for DQA1; more than 600 for DPA1; approximately 470 for DPB1. HLA typing covered class I and class II loci at four-digit resolution. Alongside the repertoire data, information on donor age, sex, ethnicity and CMV serostatus was compiled. In a later analysis, previously published TCR beta repertoires from roughly 710 donors were re-analyzed and high-resolution HLA genotyping was added so that TCR occurrence patterns could be studied. Rather than drawing on any new phenotypic data, the later analysis identified candidate immune exposures from TCR beta sequences and the way those sequences occurred across donors. The aim of the study was to test whether cataloging public T cell receptors could identify signatures of past pathogen exposure. Several DR-DQ haplotypes were handled as single units for association and clustering because linkage in the cohort was strong. What the authors observed across the whole study: A later analysis associated roughly 17,000 TCR beta sequences with specific HLA alleles at a false discovery rate of 0.05. Immune exposure information for the cohort was limited to CMV serostatus. In a later analysis, HLA-associated TCR beta chains showed more clonal expansion and lower generation probabilities than non-associated chains that were equally common. The classifier was reported to diagnose cytomegalovirus status with high specificity and sensitivity in both the original and validation cohorts. In a later genetic analysis, a missense DCLRE1C variant was associated with V-gene and J-gene trimming of TCR beta chains, and the association was replicated in an independent cohort. Only TCR beta chains were sequenced in this cohort, and the absence of alpha or paired-chain data limited detectable features. Most TCR sequences were seen in very few donors, while some public TCRs were found in many individuals. The 87-base-pair reads could not distinguish some IMGT-functional V segments, including TRBV6-2 and TRBV6-3, so those segments were excluded. Sequencing depth was assumed to be roughly uniform across donors in the presence/absence analyses, though that assumption may not hold. Because some donors lacked HLA typing at each locus, the association tests relied only on the typed subset. In a later analysis, the rate of TCR association differed among HLA loci, with DRB1 alleles having the most associated TCRs and HLA-C alleles having the fewest. Several of the top co-occurrence clusters appeared to be linked to parvovirus B19, influenza, CMV and Epstein-Barr virus, according to a later analysis. In an earlier analysis of a few hundred of the donors, most TCR beta V segments were observed in productive rearrangements about 87% or about 30% of the time, broadly matching IMGT annotations. When HLA alleles, especially DR and DQ, strongly co-occurred, attributing TCR associations to individual alleles was difficult. It was suggested by the authors that the approach could potentially be generalized to other disease states and immunological phenotypes. A further reported finding was that TCR beta sequences accurately predicted the HLA-A and HLA-B alleles for most subjects in the first cohort. In a later genetic analysis, fewer N-insertions in productive TCRs were reported among donors in an Asian-associated ancestry cluster than the approximately 670-donor mean. The sequencing pipeline was judged likely to have produced a cluster of highly shared sequence variants as a technical artifact. In the study, some 160 TCR beta chains were listed as associated with cytomegalovirus. Correlated functional status among segregating V segments might reflect linkage disequilibrium, but an unknown experimental factor could not be ruled out. Most CMV-associated TCR beta chains appeared to be HLA-restricted in a later analysis, and the HLA associations seemed to be driven largely by CMV exposure. Because counts were too low, some 17 rarely observed V segments, including chromosome 9 orphons, were left out of the earlier analysis of roughly 600 of the donors. In vitro tests confirmed that a few of the cytomegalovirus-associated TCR beta chains recognize cytomegalovirus antigens.

Library prep was done by the immunoSEQ multiplex PCR assay. A mixture of 60 forward primers for TCR Vbeta segments and 13 reverse primers for TCR Jbeta segments was used in the multiplex PCR. Amplification of the CDR3 region of rearranged TCR beta genes was performed with a multiplex PCR assay on genomic DNA. Amplified TCR beta libraries were sequenced as 87-base-pair reads on the Illumina HiSeq System. Per the authors' processing: A later analysis tallied some 79 million unique TCR beta chains across the approximately 670 repertoires, and about 10 million of those chains were shared by two or more donors. To remove PCR and sequencing errors, raw reads were error-corrected and collapsed into unique sequences using a nearest-neighbor algorithm that merged closely related sequences. Alignment of CDR3 sequences to IMGT reference sequences was used to assign V, D and J gene segments. For a sequence to be retained, a match of at least six nucleotides was required to both a V gene segment and a J gene segment. Rearrangements were classified as productive when the CDR3 lacked stop codons and remained in frame with V and J, and all other rearrangements were classified as non-productive. Following IMGT convention, CDR3 was defined as the stretch from the second conserved V-encoded cysteine up to the conserved J-encoded phenylalanine. The earlier analysis of some 550 of the donors excluded any sequence lacking an unambiguous match to a single V gene segment. An earlier analysis of several hundred of the donors classified V segments as functional when productive rearrangements were above 56.7% and as segregating when the standard deviation between donors was above 5%. A statistical classification framework was developed to diagnose cytomegalovirus status using the catalog of TCR beta chain sequences. A later analysis assigned V and J genes by comparing TCR nucleotide sequences with IMGT/GENE-DB human TR gene sequences. In a later analysis, CDR3 sequences and most-parsimonious VDJ recombination scenarios were assigned using the TCRdist pipeline. A later analysis defined each TCR beta chain by its CDR3 amino acid sequence plus V-gene family, and excluded reads lacking a unique V-gene family. A later analysis removed 592 highly shared, low-generation-probability nucleotide sequences to deal with suspected cross-contamination and a sequencing artifact. In a later analysis, a clonal expansion index for each public chain was calculated from normalized within-repertoire ranks of inferred template counts. In a later analysis, generation probabilities were computed with a VDJ recombination model fitted to out-of-frame rearrangements, and the resulting probabilities were checked against IGoR. In a later analysis, hypergeometric tests were used to score TCR-TCR, TCR-HLA and TCR-CMV co-occurrence, with a repertoire-size bias correction applied to TCR pairs. False discovery rates were estimated in a later analysis by permuting HLA or CMV assignments 20 times. A later analysis grouped co-occurring TCRs with DBSCAN, adding TCRdist sequence similarity when clustering within HLA-allele-positive subsets. For co-occurrence clustering, repertoires with fewer than 30,000 or more than 120,000 public chains were excluded, along with roughly 5 repertoires with anomalous nucleotide sharing. What TCRdb holds here is the immuneACCESS table cut down to in-frame rearrangements. Part of the clones is not present; checked against another copy, under half of the missing clones reflect an unresolved V gene, and the others are unexplained. V, J and clone size were drawn from that table, and D and trimming were deduced from the DNA. This sample is represented by fewer than 110,000 clones; around 69% of them were singletons. Approximately 2.4% of the sample is held by the ten biggest clonotypes.

About this clone: This clone's antigen is unknown. Base qualities are missing; no much larger clone stands one base away.

The cohort comprised under 700 healthy bone marrow donors. Cohort members were all nominally healthy when sampled, although unrecorded immune exposures were likely present. The donor was CMV seronegative and belonged to the group of several hundred seronegative cohort members. A peripheral blood sample was provided by each donor, and peripheral blood mononuclear cells were used for TCR beta sequencing. The Qiagen DNeasy Blood Extraction Kit was used to extract genomic DNA from the blood cell samples. CDR1 and CDR2, per the germline V gene, are ENHRY and SYGVKD. V is cut by 5 bases and J by 8 bases, and the space between the germline ends is 19 bases. The CDR3 contains 15 residues, cysteine and phenylalanine counted. Only CDR3 DNA is held: 45 bases, read in frame from base 1.

The source is a man aged 18 to 35 in good health and CMV-seronegative. The V and J segments used are TRBV10-3 and TRBJ1-3; perhaps TRBD1 is the D gene, with 5 bases matching. Sequencing was carried out using PBMCs. Read as DNA, the sequence is TGTGCCATCAGTTACCGACAGCCGGGCGCGGACACCATATATTTT. It codes for CAISYRQPGADTIYF.